This entry describes one T cell receptor (beta chain). The data originate from a study of blood T cell repertoires in COVID-19. The CDR3 covers 13 residues. The V end lost 0 bases, the J end lost 12 bases, and 12 bases lay between the germline ends. Per germline, CDR1 SGHVS and CDR2 FQNEAQ. Under the authors' procedure: Scientists estimated how many nucleated cells there were by amplifying reference gene primers. Profiling relied on immunoSEQ multiplex PCR, and the TCRdb table lists in-frame clones only, not all of them. The DNA was the basis for D and trimming; V, J and clone size are from that table. Among roughly 200,000 clones listed, over 80% were seen once.

The receptor's source is a woman between 40 and 55 years old with COVID-19, enrolled during active disease. Sequencing was carried out using peripheral blood. J is TRBJ2-1 and V is TRBV7-8; D remains ambiguous. Here the CDR3 reads CASSLAQTRGQFF. CDR3 bases: TGTGCCAGCAGCTTAGCTCAAACTCGCGGGCAGTTCTTC.